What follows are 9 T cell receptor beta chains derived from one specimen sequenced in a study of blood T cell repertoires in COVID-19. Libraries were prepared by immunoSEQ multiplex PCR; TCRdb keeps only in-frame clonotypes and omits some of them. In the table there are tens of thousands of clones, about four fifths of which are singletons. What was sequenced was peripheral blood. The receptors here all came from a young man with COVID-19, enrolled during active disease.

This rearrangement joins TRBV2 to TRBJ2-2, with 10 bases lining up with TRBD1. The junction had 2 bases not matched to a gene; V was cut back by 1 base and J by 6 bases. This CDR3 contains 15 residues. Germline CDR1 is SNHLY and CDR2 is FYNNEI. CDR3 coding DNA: TGTGCCAGCAGTGAAGAGACAGGGGGCTCCGGGGAGCTGTTTTTT. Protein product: CASSEETGGSGELFF. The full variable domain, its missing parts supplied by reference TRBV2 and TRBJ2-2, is EPEVTQTPSHQVTQMGQEVILRCVPISNHLYFYWYRQILGQKVEFLVSFYNNEISEKSEIFDDQFSVERPDGSNFTLKIRSTKLEDSAMYFCASSEETGGSGELFFGEGSRLTVL.

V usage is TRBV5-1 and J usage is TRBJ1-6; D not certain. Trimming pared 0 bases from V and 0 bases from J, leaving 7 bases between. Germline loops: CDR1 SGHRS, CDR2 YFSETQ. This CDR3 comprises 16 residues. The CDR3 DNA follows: TGCGCCAGCAGCTTGGCCGGGAGCTCCTATAATTCACCCCTCCACTTT. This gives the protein CASSLAGSSYNSPLHF.

Here the CDR3 reads CASSPRTGEYNSPLHF. CDR3 in DNA: TGTGCCAGCAGCCCCCGGACAGGGGAATATAATTCACCCCTCCACTTT. The chain employs TRBV7-9 and TRBJ1-6; 9 positions agree with TRBD1. The CDR3 covers 16 residues. V lost 5 bases to trimming and J lost 4 bases; unmatched junction nucleotides: 6. Per the germline V gene, CDR1 is SEHNR and CDR2 is FQNEAQ (reference sequence).

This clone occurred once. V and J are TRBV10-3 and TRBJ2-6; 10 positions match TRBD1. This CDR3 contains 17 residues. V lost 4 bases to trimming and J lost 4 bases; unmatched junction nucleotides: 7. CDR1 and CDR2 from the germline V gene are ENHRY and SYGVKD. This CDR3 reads CAISGWDRGIGANVLTF. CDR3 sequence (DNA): TGTGCCATCAGTGGATGGGACAGGGGAATCGGGGCCAACGTCCTGACTTTC.

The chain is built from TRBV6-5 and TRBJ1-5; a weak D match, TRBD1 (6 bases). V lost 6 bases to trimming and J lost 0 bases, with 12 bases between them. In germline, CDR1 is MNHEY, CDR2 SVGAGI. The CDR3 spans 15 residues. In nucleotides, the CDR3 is TGTGCCAGCAGAAGCGACAGGTTTAGCAATCAGCCCCAGCATTTT. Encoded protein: CASRSDRFSNQPQHF.

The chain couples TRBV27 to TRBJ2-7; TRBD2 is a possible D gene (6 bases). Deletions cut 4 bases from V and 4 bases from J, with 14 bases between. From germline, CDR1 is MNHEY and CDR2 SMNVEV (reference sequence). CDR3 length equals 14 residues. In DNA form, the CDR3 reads TGTGCCAGCAGTTATGGGGGGAACCTTTACGAGCAGTACTTC. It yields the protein CASSYGGNLYEQYF.

The CDR3: CAWTPDRGRAKLFF. CDR3 nucleotides: TGTGCCTGGACCCCTGACAGGGGGCGCGCAAAACTGTTTTTT. The chain recombines TRBV30 with TRBJ1-4; TRBD1 matches at 10 bases. This CDR3 is 14 amino acids long. V was clipped by 4 bases and J by 10 bases; unmatched bases: 9. Germline-derived CDR1 and CDR2 are GTSNPN and SVGIG (reference sequence).

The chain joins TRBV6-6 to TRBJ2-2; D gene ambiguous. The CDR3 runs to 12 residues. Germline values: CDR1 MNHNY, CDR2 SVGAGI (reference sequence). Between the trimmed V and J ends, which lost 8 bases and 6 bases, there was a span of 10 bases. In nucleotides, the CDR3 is TGTGCCAGCTCGAGTAGCCCCGGGGAGCTGTTTTTT. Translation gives CASSSSPGELFF.

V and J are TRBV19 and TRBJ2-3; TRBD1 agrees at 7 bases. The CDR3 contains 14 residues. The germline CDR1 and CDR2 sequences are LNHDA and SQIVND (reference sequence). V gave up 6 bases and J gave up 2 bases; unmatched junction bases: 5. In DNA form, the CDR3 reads TGTGCCAGTAGCAGCAGGGGGATCACAGATACGCAGTATTTT. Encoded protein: CASSSRGITDTQYF.